This T cell receptor beta chain was sequenced for a study of early T cells in non-severe SARS-CoV-2 infection (dated by TCRdb to about 2021). Regarding the research as a whole: Bulk RNA from unsorted whole blood was used for TCR sequencing, so alpha and beta chains could not be paired.

The study was a case-control design nested within a healthcare worker cohort in London, UK, with weekly nasopharyngeal swab PCR tests and blood sampling. Between 23 and 31 March 2020, the week of the UK lockdown, healthcare workers were enrolled and then followed up weekly for as long as 16 weeks. V loses 4 bases, J loses 2 bases, and the germline ends lie 9 bases apart. The germline V gene specifies SGHRS as CDR1 and YFSETQ as CDR2. Its CDR3 holds 13 amino acids, cysteine through phenylalanine. The only DNA kept is the CDR3, 39 bases in frame from the first base. General study outcomes and caveats: VDJdb matching was skewed toward anti-spike CD8 responses and likely underestimated virus-specific expansions by missing private and CD4 specificities.

In its sample, this clonotype was seen a few times. It lacks a known antigen. No much larger clonotype is one base removed from it; base qualities were not supplied. Libraries came from 5' RACE. Sequencing took place on a NextSeq 500. To correct for sequencing error and PCR bias, the TCR library protocol tagged individual cDNA molecules with unique molecular identifiers. Both TCR alpha and beta chains were sequenced, and tight co-correlation was observed between alpha and beta sequence abundances in each sample. For the original study's pipeline: Decombinator V4 was used to perform V gene, J gene and CDR3 annotation of TCR sequences. Expanded TCRs were defined as changing significantly between any two time points under a Poisson model with p below 0.0001. TCR abundances were normalised to the total number of TCRs sequenced per sample and were expressed as counts per million. MAIT TCRs were defined by TRAV1-2 paired with TRAJ12, TRAJ20 or TRAJ33, and iNKT TCRs by TRAV10 paired with TRAJ18. VDJdb, accessed on 1 November 2021, was searched for TCRs annotated for CMV, EBV and SARS-CoV-2, and TCRs annotated for more than one antigen were excluded. The raw public reads went through TCRdb reprocessing: fastp at Q25, MiXCR clone calling, in-frame beta chains kept. Rows with one shared CDR3 protein collapse into an entry with the most common genes and DNA. The V and J calls and clone size are TCRdb's, not the authors'. Here the sample has tens of thousands of distinct CDR3 sequences; 8.9% occur a single time. The ten top clones hold 17% of the sample.

The sequenced sample consisted of whole blood. The chain links TRBV5-1 with TRBJ2-5; a weak D assignment points to TRBD1 (5 bases agree). This receptor was identified in an adult who was a healthcare worker with PCR-confirmed SARS-CoV-2 infection or an uninfected control (not recorded which). The nucleotide sequence is given as TGCGCCAGCAGCCAACGACAGCAAGAGACCCAGTACTTC. Protein translation: CASSQRQQETQYF. When the CDR3 is completed using the reference TRBV5-1 and TRBJ2-5 genes on either side, the full variable domain is KAGVTQTPRYLIKTRGQQVTLSCSPISGHRSVSWYQQTPGQGLQFLFEYFSETQRNKGNFPGRFSGRQFSNSRSEMNVSTLELGDSALYLCASSQRQQETQYFGPGTRLLVL.